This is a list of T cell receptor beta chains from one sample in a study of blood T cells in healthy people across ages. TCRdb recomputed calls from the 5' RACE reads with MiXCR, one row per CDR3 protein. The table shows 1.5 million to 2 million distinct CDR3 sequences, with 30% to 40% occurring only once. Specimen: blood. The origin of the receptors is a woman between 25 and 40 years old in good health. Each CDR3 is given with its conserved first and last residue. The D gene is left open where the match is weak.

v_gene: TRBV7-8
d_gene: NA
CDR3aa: CASSPSGKFRREKLFF

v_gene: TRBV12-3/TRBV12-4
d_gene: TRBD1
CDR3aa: CASSQGAHNSGYTF

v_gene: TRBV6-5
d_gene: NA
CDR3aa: CASSYRGHGEQFF

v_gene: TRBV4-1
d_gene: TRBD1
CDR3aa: CASSPKGRGRNNFSEAFF

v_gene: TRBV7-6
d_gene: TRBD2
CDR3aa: CASSFRTSGSLYNEQFF

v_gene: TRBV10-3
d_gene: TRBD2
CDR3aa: CAISETSGTYNEQFF

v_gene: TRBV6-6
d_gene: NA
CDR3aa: CASSYSIPNTYNEQFF

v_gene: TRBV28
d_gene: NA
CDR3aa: CASRKLQETYSNQPQHF

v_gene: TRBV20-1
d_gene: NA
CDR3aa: CSARDPKDGGRADTQYF

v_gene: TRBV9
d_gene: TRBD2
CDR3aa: CASSLTSGRRYNEQFF

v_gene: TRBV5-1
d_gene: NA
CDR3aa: CASSPGPRTDTQYF

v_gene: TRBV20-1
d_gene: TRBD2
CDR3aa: CSGNSGGSYEQYF

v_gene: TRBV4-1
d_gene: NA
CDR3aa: CASSQDWTNSYNEQFF

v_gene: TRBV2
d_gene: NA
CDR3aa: CASPQRVGYNEQFF

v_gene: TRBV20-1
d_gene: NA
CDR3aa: CSAQVLSAKNIQYF

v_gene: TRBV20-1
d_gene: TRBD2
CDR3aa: CSARDPRTSGIDTQYF

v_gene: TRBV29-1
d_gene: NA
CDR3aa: CSVPRQGSVRVGGYTF

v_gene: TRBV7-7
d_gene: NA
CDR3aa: CASSLTSSGQETQYF

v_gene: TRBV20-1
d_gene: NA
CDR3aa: CSAKVDRSIYNEQFF

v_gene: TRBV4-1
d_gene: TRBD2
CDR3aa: CASSQPRAGGPQEQFF

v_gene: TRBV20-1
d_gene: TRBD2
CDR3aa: CSDLTSAKETQYF

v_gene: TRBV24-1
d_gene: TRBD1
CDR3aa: CATSDPSRDSFTMAQYF

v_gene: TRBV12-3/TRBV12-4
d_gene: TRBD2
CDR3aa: CASSLARSGGAVHEQYF

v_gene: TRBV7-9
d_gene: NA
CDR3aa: CASSPGLANYGYTF

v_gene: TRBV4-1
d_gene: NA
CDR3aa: CASGRDSIYNERFF

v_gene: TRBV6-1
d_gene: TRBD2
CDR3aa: CASSIAGEETQYF

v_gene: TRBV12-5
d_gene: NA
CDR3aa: CASGGLSTDTQYF

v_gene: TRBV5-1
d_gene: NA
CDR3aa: CASSLPALTEAFF

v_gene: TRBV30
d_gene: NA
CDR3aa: CAWREGGGGSDTQYF

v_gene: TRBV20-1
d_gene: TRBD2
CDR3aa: CRASSGSYNEQFF

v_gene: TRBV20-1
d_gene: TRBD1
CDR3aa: CSAGEDRGRDQPQHF

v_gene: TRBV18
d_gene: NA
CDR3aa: CASSPTEGQETQYF

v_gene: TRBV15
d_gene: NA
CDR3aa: CATSRDLSYGYTF

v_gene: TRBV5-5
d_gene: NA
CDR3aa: CASQRGNYEQYF

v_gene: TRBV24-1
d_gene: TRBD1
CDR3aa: CATGDSKETQYF

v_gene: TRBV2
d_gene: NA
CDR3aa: CASSAQGGTYNEQFF

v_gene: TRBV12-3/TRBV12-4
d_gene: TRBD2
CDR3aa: CASSPDGRALETQYF

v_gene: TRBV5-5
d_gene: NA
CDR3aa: CASSLLQGSETQYF

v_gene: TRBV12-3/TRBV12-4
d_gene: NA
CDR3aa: CASGINEQFF

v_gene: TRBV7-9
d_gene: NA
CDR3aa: CASSLGTESYGYTF

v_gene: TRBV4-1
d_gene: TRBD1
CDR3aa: CASSHGQGSSPLHF

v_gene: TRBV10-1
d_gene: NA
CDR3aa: CASSESRERSYEQYF

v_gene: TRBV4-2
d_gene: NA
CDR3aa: CASSQVWSYSPSNQPQHF

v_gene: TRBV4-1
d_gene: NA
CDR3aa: CASSQVDSCYGYTF

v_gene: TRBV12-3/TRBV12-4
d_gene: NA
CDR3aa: CASSSTPEGGNQPQHF

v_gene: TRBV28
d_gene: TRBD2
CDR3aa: CASTQLAGGTTDTQYF

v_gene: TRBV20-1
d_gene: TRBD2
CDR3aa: CSAGLAGVRLLAKETQYF

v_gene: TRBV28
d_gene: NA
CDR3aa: CASSPMVSVGSREREQFF

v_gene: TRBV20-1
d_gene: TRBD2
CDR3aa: CSASEAGGDYTDMQYF

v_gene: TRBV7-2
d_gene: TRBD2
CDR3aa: CASSYPRPPTSGISYNEQFF

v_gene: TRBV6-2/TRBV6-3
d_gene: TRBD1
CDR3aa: CASSYHRQGTEQFF

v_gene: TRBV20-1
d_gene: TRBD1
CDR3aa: CSAGDRVLGGNQPQHF

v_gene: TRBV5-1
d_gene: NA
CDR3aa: CASSLVIGGGTEAFF

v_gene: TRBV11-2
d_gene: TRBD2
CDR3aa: CASSSLTSGYSYEQYF